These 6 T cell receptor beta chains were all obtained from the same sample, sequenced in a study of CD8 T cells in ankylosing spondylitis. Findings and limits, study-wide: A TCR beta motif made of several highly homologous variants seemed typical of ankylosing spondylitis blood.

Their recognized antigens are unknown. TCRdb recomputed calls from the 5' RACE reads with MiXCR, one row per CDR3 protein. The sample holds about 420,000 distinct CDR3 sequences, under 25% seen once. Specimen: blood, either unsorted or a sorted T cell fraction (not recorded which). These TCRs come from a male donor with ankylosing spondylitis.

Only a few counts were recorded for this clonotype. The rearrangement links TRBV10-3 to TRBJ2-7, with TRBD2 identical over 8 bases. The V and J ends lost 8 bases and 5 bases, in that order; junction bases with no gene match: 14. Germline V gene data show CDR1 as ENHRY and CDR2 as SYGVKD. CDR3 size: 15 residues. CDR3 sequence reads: CAIGPPAGDTHEQYF. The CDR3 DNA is TGTGCCATCGGACCCCCAGCGGGAGACACCCACGAGCAGTACTTC.

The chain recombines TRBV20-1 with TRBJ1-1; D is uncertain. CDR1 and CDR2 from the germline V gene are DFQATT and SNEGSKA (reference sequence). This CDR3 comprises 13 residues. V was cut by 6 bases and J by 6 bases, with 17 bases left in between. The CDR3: CSAYRTVGSEAFF. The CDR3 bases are TGCAGTGCCTATCGGACGGTGGGGTCTGAAGCTTTCTTT.

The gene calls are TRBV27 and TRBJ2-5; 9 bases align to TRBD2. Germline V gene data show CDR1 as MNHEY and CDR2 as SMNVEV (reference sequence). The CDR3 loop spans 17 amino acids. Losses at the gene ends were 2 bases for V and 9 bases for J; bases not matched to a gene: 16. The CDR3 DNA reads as TGTGCCAGCAGTTTAACAGGGATCGAGCGGGAGGAGGGGGCCCAGTACTTC. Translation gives CASSLTGIEREEGAQYF.

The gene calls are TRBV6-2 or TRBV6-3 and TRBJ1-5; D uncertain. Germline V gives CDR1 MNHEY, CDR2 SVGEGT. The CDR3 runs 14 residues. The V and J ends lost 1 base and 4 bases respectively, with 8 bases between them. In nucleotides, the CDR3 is TGTGCCAGCAGTTACTGGTCTGCGAATCAGCCCCAGCATTTT. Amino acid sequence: CASSYWSANQPQHF.

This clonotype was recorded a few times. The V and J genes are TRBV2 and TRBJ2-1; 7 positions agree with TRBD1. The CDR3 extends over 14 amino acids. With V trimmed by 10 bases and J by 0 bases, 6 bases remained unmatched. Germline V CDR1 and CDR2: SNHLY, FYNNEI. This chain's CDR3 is CANRGSSSYNEQFF. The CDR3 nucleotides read TGTGCCAACAGGGGCTCGAGCTCCTACAATGAGCAGTTCTTC.

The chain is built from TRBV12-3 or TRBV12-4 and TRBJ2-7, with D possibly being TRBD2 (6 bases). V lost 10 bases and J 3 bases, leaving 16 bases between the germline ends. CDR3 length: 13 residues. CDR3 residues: CATSRDSNYEQYF. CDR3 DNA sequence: TGTGCCACCTCACGGGACTCTAACTACGAGCAGTACTTC.